The 31 T cell receptor beta chains listed next were all sequenced from one sample in a study of CD8 T cells in Susac syndrome. With random hexamers, roughly 0.5 to 1 ug RNA was reverse transcribed. TCRdb independently ran MiXCR on the immunoSEQ multiplex PCR reads; one entry per CDR3 protein. The sample has a few hundred thousand distinct CDR3 sequences, around 93% seen once. Sequenced input: CD4+ T cells from PBMCs. The origin of the receptors is a human donor with multiple sclerosis.

The V call is TRBV9, the J call TRBJ2-7, with D hard to call. Germline lookup yields CDR1 SGDLS and CDR2 YYNGEE. The CDR3 has 14 amino acids. V lost 0 bases and J 1 base, leaving 8 bases between the germline ends. For the CDR3, the DNA is TGTGCCAGCAGCGTAGAGGGTTGGTCCTACGAGCAGTACTTC. It codes for CASSVEGWSYEQYF.

In its sample, this clonotype was seen once. The genes are TRBV4-1 and TRBJ2-7; no reliable D call. The CDR3 has 15 residues. V was cut by 1 base and J by 3 bases, with 13 bases left in between. Germline lookup yields CDR1 MGHRA and CDR2 YSYEKL. This CDR3 is CASSQGPGRSYEQYF. The DNA of the CDR3 is TGCGCCAGCAGCCAAGGCCCGGGCAGGAGCTACGAGCAGTACTTC.

Remarks on this clonotype: One end of the junction does not line up with germline, which may come from a read error. CDR3 sequence reads: CSVNRGATGELFF. CDR3 DNA: TGCAGCGTCAACAGGGGAGCCACCGGGGAGCTTTTTTTT. The chain uses TRBV29-1 and TRBJ2-2; 7 nucleotides agree with TRBD1. Germline CDR1 and CDR2: SQVTM and ANQGSEA. CDR3 size: 13 residues.

The chain recombines TRBV7-9 with TRBJ2-5; D tentatively reads TRBD1 or TRBD2 (5 bases each). The CDR3 is made up of 14 amino acids. Germline V lookup: CDR1 SEHNR, CDR2 FQNEAQ (reference sequence). With 1 base removed from V and 6 bases from J, the gap between germline ends came to 12 bases. CDR3 coding DNA: TGTGCCAGCAGCTTAGAGGCAGGGAGAAAGACCCAGTACTTC. This translates into CASSLEAGRKTQYF.

The rearrangement links TRBV12-3 or TRBV12-4 to TRBJ1-1; tentative D call: TRBD1 (5 bases). Deletions cut 1 base from V and 5 bases from J, with 8 bases between. The CDR3 length is 13 residues. This chain's CDR3 is CASSLGEGTEAFF. CDR3 coding DNA: TGTGCCAGCAGTTTAGGCGAGGGGACTGAAGCTTTCTTT.

The rearrangement joins TRBV5-4 to TRBJ1-1, with D unresolved. Germline V CDR1 and CDR2: SGHNT, YYREEE (reference sequence). The germline V and J ends were trimmed by 0 bases and 1 base, with 7 bases remaining between them. The CDR3 extends over 14 amino acids. This CDR3 reads CASSLGVANTEAFF. DNA of the CDR3: TGTGCCAGCAGCTTGGGGGTTGCGAACACTGAAGCTTTCTTT.

This clonotype has only one observation. The chain combines TRBV12-3 or TRBV12-4 with TRBJ1-1; 9 bases agree with TRBD1. The V gene end was trimmed by 0 bases and the J gene end by 5 bases; junction bases not matched to a gene: 7. The CDR3 is 16 amino acids. The CDR3 here is CASSLALNRGRTEAFF. CDR3 nucleotides: TGTGCCAGCAGTTTAGCGCTGAACAGGGGGCGGACTGAAGCTTTCTTT.

The chain recombines TRBV5-1 with TRBJ1-4, with 7 nucleotides matching TRBD1. The CDR3 length is 16 residues. V dropped 0 bases and J dropped 12; count of bases not matched to a gene: 14. The V gene's germline CDR1 is SGHRS and CDR2 YFSETQ. The CDR3, as DNA: TGCGCCAGCAGCTTGGGCCCGGGACAGCCGACCGGGGAACTGTTTTTT. Translation gives CASSLGPGQPTGELFF.

The gene calls are TRBV5-4 and TRBJ2-6; 7 bases map to TRBD2. The trim removed 0 bases at V and 2 bases at J, leaving 8 bases unmatched. Germline CDR1 is SGHNT and CDR2 is YYREEE (reference sequence). This CDR3 is 18 amino acids long. In DNA, the CDR3 is TGTGCCAGCAGCTTGGCATTTCGGGGGGATCCTGGGGCCAACGTCCTGACTTTC. This translates into CASSLAFRGDPGANVLTF.

The V call is TRBV5-8, the J call TRBJ2-1, with 9 bases matching TRBD1. V lost 5 bases to trimming and J lost 4 bases; unmatched junction nucleotides: 10. The CDR3 runs to 16 residues. Germline loops: CDR1 SGHTS, CDR2 YDEGEE. CDR3 amino acids: CASRLDTGQGYNEQFF. CDR3 nucleotides: TGTGCCAGCAGACTGGATACGGGACAGGGTTACAATGAGCAGTTCTTC.

The chain is built from TRBV5-4 and TRBJ2-4; the D gene could be TRBD1 or TRBD2 (5 bases each). V lost 1 base to trimming and J lost 0 bases, with 8 bases between them. From germline, CDR1 is SGHNT and CDR2 YYREEE (reference sequence). The CDR3 is 15 amino acids. CDR3 nucleotides: TGTGCCAGCAGCTTGCATGGGGGAGCCAAAAACATTCAGTACTTC. Translation: CASSLHGGAKNIQYF.

The chain combines TRBV7-2 with TRBJ2-5; D is perhaps TRBD2 (6 bases). From germline, CDR1 is SGHTA and CDR2 FQGNSA. The CDR3 is 15 amino acids. The V and J ends lost 5 bases and 1 base respectively, with 14 bases between them. The CDR3 region has the DNA TGTGCCAGCAGCGAAACGGGACTTTCCCAAGAGACCCAGTACTTC. As protein: CASSETGLSQETQYF.

This clonotype appeared a few times. V usage is TRBV24-1 and J usage is TRBJ1-2, with D possibly TRBD1 on 5 matching bases. This CDR3 is built from 13 residues. V was shortened by 6 bases and J by 2 bases, with 9 bases between the two germline ends. The germline CDR1 and CDR2 sequences are KGHDR and SFDVKD. The CDR3 is CATSTGGNYGYTF. CDR3 DNA: TGTGCCACCAGTACCGGGGGGAACTATGGCTACACCTTC.

V is TRBV7-9 and J is TRBJ1-1, with no clear D. Trimming removed 4 bases at V and 1 base at J, with 22 bases between. Germline-derived CDR1 and CDR2 are SEHNR and FQNEAQ (reference sequence). The CDR3 loop spans 18 amino acids. This chain's CDR3 is CASSSEYRLISANTEAFF. The CDR3 coding sequence is TGTGCCAGCAGCTCAGAGTATAGACTTATTTCAGCGAACACTGAAGCTTTCTTT.

This clonotype was seen only once. The rearrangement uses TRBV20-1 and TRBJ1-5; D perhaps matches TRBD1 (5 bases). The germline V gene encodes CDR1 DFQATT and CDR2 SNEGSKA (reference sequence). The V end lost 5 bases, the J end lost 9 bases, and 14 bases lay between the germline ends. There are 12 residues in the CDR3. The CDR3 DNA reads TGCAGTGCTTCCGGGACCCAAGGGCCCCAGCATTTT. Residues: CSASGTQGPQHF.

The chain links TRBV20-1 to TRBJ2-2, with TRBD2 matching 10 bases. The CDR3 has 15 amino acids. The J segment lost 4 bases and the V segment lost 5 bases, leaving 7 bases of the junction unmatched. Germline-derived CDR1 and CDR2 are DFQATT and SNEGSKA (reference sequence). This chain's CDR3 is CSAFDSGRATGELFF. In DNA form, the CDR3 reads TGCAGTGCTTTTGACAGCGGGAGGGCCACCGGGGAGCTGTTTTTT.

The rearrangement uses TRBV3-1 and TRBJ1-6; D is possibly TRBD1 (5 bases). CDR3 length: 13 residues. Germline V gene lookup returns CDR1 LGHDT and CDR2 YNNKEL (reference sequence). V shed 0 bases and J shed 9 bases, with 6 bases lying between them. CDR3: CASSQERGSPLHF. CDR3 DNA sequence: TGTGCCAGCAGCCAAGAGAGGGGTTCACCCCTCCACTTT.

V gene TRBV7-9 combines with J gene TRBJ2-4; no reliable D call. The V and J ends lost 5 bases and 11 bases respectively, with 7 bases between them. The germline V gene has CDR1 SEHNR and CDR2 FQNEAQ (reference sequence). The CDR3 length is 10 residues. Here the CDR3 DNA reads TGTGCCAGCAGCGGGGTGGTTCAGTACTTC. It translates to CASSGVVQYF.

The V gene is TRBV30, the J gene TRBJ2-3; 7 positions agree with TRBD1. Germline CDR1 is GTSNPN and CDR2 is SVGIG (reference sequence). CDR3 length: 15 residues. J was trimmed by 1 base and V by 2 bases; bases with no gene match: 6. The CDR3, as DNA: TGTGCCTGGAGTCCTCTGCAGGGGGGCACAGATACGCAGTATTTT. Its protein product is CAWSPLQGGTDTQYF.

The chain's CDR3 is CASSLGRNNEKLFF. CDR3 in DNA: TGTGCCAGCAGTTTGGGCCGGAATAATGAAAAACTGTTTTTT. The chain has TRBV12-3 or TRBV12-4 and TRBJ1-4; the D is unclear. The CDR3 has 14 amino acids. Trimming removed 3 bases from V and 4 bases from J, with 9 bases in between.

The chain couples TRBV20-1 to TRBJ2-7; no reliable D call. This CDR3 comprises 12 residues. The germline gives CDR1 DFQATT, CDR2 SNEGSKA (reference sequence). V lost 2 bases and J lost 1, with 6 bases in between. CDR3 sequence reads: CSARPGSYEQYF. The CDR3 DNA follows: TGCAGTGCTAGACCTGGGTCCTACGAGCAGTACTTC.

The chain uses TRBV6-1 and TRBJ1-1; D is unclear. CDR1 and CDR2 (germline): MNHNS, SASEGT. The CDR3 contains 13 residues. V was pared by 4 bases and J by 1 base, with 7 bases between. This chain's CDR3 is CASSGHKNTEAFF. CDR3 DNA sequence: TGTGCCAGCAGTGGGCACAAGAACACTGAAGCTTTCTTT.

The J gene is TRBJ1-4, the V gene TRBV30; 7 nucleotides agree with TRBD1. The ends lost 4 bases at V and 4 bases at J; junction bases unmatched: 9. Per germline, CDR1 GTSNPN and CDR2 SVGIG (reference sequence). The CDR3 sequence is 15 residues long. CDR3 sequence reads: CAWTPGGTGNEKLFF. The DNA for the CDR3 is TGTGCCTGGACCCCAGGGGGGACGGGTAATGAAAAACTGTTTTTT. The variable domain in full, with the rest retrieved from reference TRBV30 and TRBJ1-4, is SQTIHQWPATLVQPVGSPLSLECTVEGTSNPNLYWYRQAAGRGLQLLFYSVGIGQISSEVPQNLSASRPQDRQFILSSKKLLLSDSGFYLCAWTPGGTGNEKLFFGSGTQLSVL.

This chain's CDR3 is CASSLGTHEQYF. The CDR3 coding sequence is TGCGCCAGCAGCTTGGGAACCCACGAGCAGTACTTC. The V gene is TRBV5-1, the J gene TRBJ2-7; D uncertain. Trimming stripped 0 bases from V and 5 bases from J, with 6 bases between. Germline assignment: CDR1 SGHRS and CDR2 YFSETQ. CDR3 length equals 12 residues.

This clonotype was found once. This rearrangement joins TRBV19 to TRBJ1-2; 7 nucleotides line up with TRBD1. Trimming took 3 bases from V and 6 from J; bases not matched to a gene: 10. Germline lookup yields CDR1 LNHDA and CDR2 SQIVND (reference sequence). This CDR3 comprises 15 residues. The CDR3 coding sequence is TGTGCCAGTAGTATCCGCCCCGACAGGGAGAATGGCTACACCTTC. Translated, it gives CASSIRPDRENGYTF. The full variable domain, with the rest looked up from reference TRBV19 and TRBJ1-2, is DGGITQSPKYLFRKEGQNVTLSCEQNLNHDAMYWYRQDPGQGLRLIYYSQIVNDFQKGDIAEGYSVSREKKESFPLTVTSAQKNPTAFYLCASSIRPDRENGYTFGSGTRLTVV.

J is TRBJ1-2 and V is TRBV12-5; TRBD1 matches at 8 bases. CDR3 length: 15 amino acids. V lost 3 bases to trimming and J lost 4 bases; unmatched junction nucleotides: 7. Germline loops: CDR1 LGHNT, CDR2 FRNRAP. The CDR3 nucleotides are TGTGCTAGTGGTTTCCCCGACAGGGGCGTCTATGGCTACACCTTC. Protein product: CASGFPDRGVYGYTF.

V gene TRBV29-1 combines with J gene TRBJ1-1; TRBD1 might be the D (5 bases). The CDR3 consists of 13 residues. CDR1 and CDR2 (germline): SQVTM, ANQGSEA. With 3 bases removed from V and 9 bases from J, the gap between germline ends came to 17 bases. The CDR3 bases are TGCAGCGTTGAGGGGCAGGCGGTCCCGAAAGCTTTCTTT. Amino acid sequence: CSVEGQAVPKAFF.

V gene TRBV30 combines with J gene TRBJ1-5; a weak D match, TRBD1 (6 bases). The CDR3 is made up of 18 amino acids. CDR1 and CDR2 (germline): GTSNPN, SVGIG (reference sequence). With 2 bases removed from V and 7 bases from J, the gap between germline ends came to 27 bases. In nucleotides, the CDR3 is TGTGCCTGGAGTACCCACGGGGGCAGAACTGATTATTTGCAGCCCCAGCATTTT. Translated, it gives CAWSTHGGRTDYLQPQHF.

The chain uses TRBV5-1 and TRBJ2-5; the D gene is possibly TRBD1 (5 bases). CDR1 and CDR2 (germline): SGHRS, YFSETQ. The CDR3 loop spans 15 amino acids. The germline V and J ends were trimmed by 4 bases and 5 bases, with 18 bases remaining between them. CDR3 loop: CASSIGNNGHETQYF. For the CDR3, the DNA is TGCGCCAGCAGCATCGGTAATAACGGACACGAGACCCAGTACTTC.

The CDR3 spells CASSRDSSRSEQFF. The CDR3 nucleotides are TGTGCCAGCAGCAGGGACAGCTCCAGGTCTGAGCAGTTCTTC. V is TRBV7-6 and J is TRBJ2-1; 7 bases agree with TRBD1. Germline loops: CDR1 SGHVS, CDR2 FNYEAQ. This CDR3 has 14 amino acids. V lost 5 bases to trimming and J lost 9 bases; unmatched junction nucleotides: 10.

The genes are TRBV13 and TRBJ2-7; 7 bases align to TRBD1. V trimming: 5 bases; J trimming: 6 bases; junction bases outside the gene matches: 10. Germline V gene data show CDR1 as PRHDT and CDR2 as FYEKMQ (reference sequence). This CDR3 comprises 14 residues. The CDR3 DNA is TGTGCCAGCAGCCCAAGACAGGGAATGGTCGAGCAGTACTTC. As protein: CASSPRQGMVEQYF.